This T cell receptor (beta chain) was observed in a study of blood T cell repertoires in COVID-19 (TCRdb year 2020). The study in broad terms: Collaborator samples came from the United States, Italy and Spain and covered acute and convalescent phases of COVID-19. The prospective study material was composed of cDNA or gDNA derived from T cells, B-cell-depleted T cells, or PBMCs. The dataset comprised deeply sampled blood TCRbeta repertoires from subjects exposed to, actively infected with, or recovered from COVID-19. The repertoires were made available in a free public database intended to serve as a resource for research on the immune response to SARS-CoV-2. Samples were obtained from the ongoing ImmuneRACE study (first 160 participants) and from 1,200 or so subjects provided by 6 global collaborators. Nearly every sample came with metadata listing a de-identified subject ID, COVID-19 status, age in years and sex. Where available, HLA class I and class II types were taken from metadata supplied by the sample provider and were not determined by assay-based typing.

As concerns this clone: Its antigen remains unidentified. Base quality data are lacking; no much larger clone is found one base away.

V is reduced by 3 bases and J by 4 bases, leaving a spacing of 16 bases between them. Sequences SGDLS (CDR1) and YYNGEE (CDR2) are obtained from the germline V gene. From cysteine to phenylalanine, the CDR3 is 15 amino acids long. Here the CDR3 DNA is all that survives: 45 bases in frame from base 1. A second Seattle source provided samples from volunteer blood donors who had recovered from COVID-19. Whole blood was collected in K2EDTA tubes by collaborating institutions according to the institutions' own protocols. For TCRbeta analysis, collaborators shipped samples as frozen whole blood, isolated PBMCs, or DNA extracted from either of those sample types. Study-level results and caveats: The amount of clinical and demographic metadata varied by source and participant and was provided uncurated.

TCRbeta CDR3 regions were amplified from genomic DNA using the immunoSEQ Assay, a bias-controlled multiplex PCR. On the study's bioinformatics: Within the assay, amplification of reference gene primers was used to estimate how many nucleated cells each sample contained. Sequence reads were collapsed and filtered to measure the absolute abundance of every unique TCRbeta CDR3 rearrangement. Productive Simpson clonality was computed per sample as the square root of Simpson's diversity index over productive rearrangements. Here the immuneACCESS table is served through TCRdb, limited to in-frame sequences with V and J called. Missing clones are a known gap in these copies; in checked studies unresolved V genes cover under half, and the rest lacks a known reason. The V and J calls and clone size are taken from that table; D and trimming were inferred from the DNA. The sample profile shows 250,000 to 300,000 clones; under 90% of them were found once. The ten biggest clones cover 0.94% of the sample.

Recombination linked TRBV9 to TRBJ1-1; TRBD1 is a possible D gene, resting on 5 matching bases. The source is a woman between 40 and 50 years old who had recovered from COVID-19. Sample: peripheral blood. The CDR3 protein sequence reads: CASSAEDTLITEAFF. The DNA sequence is as follows: TGTGCCAGCAGCGCTGAGGACACCCTTATCACTGAAGCTTTCTTT.